Shown below are 29 T cell receptor beta chains from a single sample sequenced in a study of T-cell reconstitution after alpha-beta-depleted transplantation in children (dated by TCRdb to about 2016). The sample's treatment or condition label, in plain terms: allogeneic hematopoietic cell transplantation with graft depleted of TCRalphabeta T cells and CD19 B cells. The protocol used for the library was PCR. The sequencer listed for this sample is Illumina HiSeq 2500. To normalize quantification of the TCRbeta repertoire, the TCR libraries were built with molecular barcoding that relied on unique molecular identifiers. The public reads were run again by TCRdb, first through fastp at Q25 and then through MiXCR, and only productive beta chains were kept. A single entry per CDR3 protein holds the most common genes and DNA from its merged rows. Across this sample there are about 980,000 distinct CDR3 sequences, with less than 30% seen only once. Over 25% of the sample belongs to the ten largest clones.

Sequencing used PBMCs, mostly from graft donor cells, obtained 360 days after TCRalphabeta/CD19-depleted stem cell transplant. The receptor set was obtained from a boy under two years old who had a stem cell transplant for SCID, so the T cells may come from the graft donor.

The rearrangement uses TRBV25-1 and TRBJ1-2; the D is unclear. V was pared by 8 bases and J by 7 bases, with 17 bases between. The CDR3 is 13 amino acids. Per germline, CDR1 MGHDK and CDR2 SYGVNS. The CDR3 spells CASELPNWGGYTF. CDR3 sequence (DNA): TGTGCCAGCGAACTCCCGAACTGGGGTGGCTACACCTTC.

In this sample, this clonotype turned up once. The chain links TRBV2 to TRBJ2-7; D gene ambiguous. The CDR3 has 14 amino acids. Trimming left V 6 bases short and J 1 base short, with 13 bases between. Germline-derived CDR1 and CDR2 are SNHLY and FYNNEI. The CDR3: CASRMTRVSYEQYF. In DNA form, the CDR3 reads TGTGCCAGCAGGATGACAAGGGTATCCTACGAGCAGTACTTC.

V and J are TRBV30 and TRBJ2-1, with D perhaps TRBD1 (6 bases). The germline gives CDR1 GTSNPN, CDR2 SVGIG (reference sequence). With 4 bases removed from V and 6 bases from J, the gap between germline ends came to 28 bases. This CDR3 has 18 residues. DNA for the CDR3: TGTGCCTGGACCAGGGGAAAGATGTCAGTAAATTTGTTCAATGAGCAGTTCTTC. It is translated as CAWTRGKMSVNLFNEQFF.

This clonotype showed up many times. The chain joins TRBV27 to TRBJ2-3, with D perhaps TRBD1 (6 bases). Germline CDR1 is MNHEY and CDR2 is SMNVEV (reference sequence). Trimming stripped 1 base from V and 4 bases from J, with 12 bases between. The CDR3 contains 15 residues. CDR3 loop: CASSLYPNRADTQYF. CDR3 in DNA: TGTGCCAGCAGTTTATACCCAAACAGGGCAGATACGCAGTATTTT.

The V gene is TRBV9, the J gene TRBJ2-1; 8 bases align to TRBD2. The CDR3 spans 18 residues. V was pared by 0 bases and J by 2 bases, with 10 bases of the junction left unmatched. CDR1 and CDR2 (germline): SGDLS, YYNGEE. The CDR3: CASSVAWTSRGAYNEQFF. CDR3 DNA: TGTGCCAGCAGCGTAGCCTGGACTAGCAGGGGAGCCTACAATGAGCAGTTCTTC.

The chain combines TRBV12-3 or TRBV12-4 with TRBJ2-7; 7 bases match TRBD1. The CDR3 is 16 amino acids. The V segment lost 6 bases and the J segment 5 bases; nucleotides outside the gene matches: 16. The CDR3, as DNA: TGTGCCAGCAGACCCGGGACAGACGGTAATAGCCACGAGCAGTACTTC. Translating gives CASRPGTDGNSHEQYF.

There are many counts of this clonotype. The rearrangement links TRBV27 to TRBJ2-3; D unclear. The germline V gene has CDR1 MNHEY and CDR2 SMNVEV (reference sequence). This CDR3 region has 12 residues. The ends were cut back, 0 bases at V and 4 bases at J, with 2 bases in the middle. In DNA, the CDR3 is TGTGCCAGCAGTTTATCGGCAGATACGCAGTATTTT. Translating it yields CASSLSADTQYF.

This chain connects TRBV10-3 to TRBJ2-1; D remains ambiguous. Trimming shortened V by 3 bases and J by 0 bases, and 12 bases separated the two germline ends. This CDR3 is built from 16 residues. In germline, CDR1 is ENHRY, CDR2 SYGVKD. The chain's CDR3 is CAISEVTGRSYNEQFF. CDR3 nucleotide sequence: TGTGCCATCAGTGAAGTAACGGGCCGCTCCTACAATGAGCAGTTCTTC.

There are a few counts of this clonotype. The chain has TRBV5-1 and TRBJ2-4; TRBD1 aligns across 8 bases. CDR3 length: 15 amino acids. The germline CDR1 and CDR2 sequences are SGHRS and YFSETQ. J was trimmed by 6 bases and V by 4 bases; bases with no gene match: 9. The CDR3 bases are TGCGCCAGCAGCCTGCGACAGGGGAAGAGAAACATTCAGTACTTC. It encodes CASSLRQGKRNIQYF.

In its sample, this clonotype was seen a few times. The chain recombines TRBV5-1 with TRBJ2-1, with a tentative D call TRBD1 (5 bases). The CDR3 spans 14 residues. V dropped 0 bases and J dropped 3 bases, with 7 bases sitting between them. CDR1 is SGHRS and CDR2 is YFSETQ in the germline V gene. The CDR3 nucleotides read TGCGCCAGCAGCTTGGAGGACATCTACAATGAGCAGTTCTTC. This translates into CASSLEDIYNEQFF.

The V and J genes are TRBV20-1 and TRBJ2-3; D possibly corresponds to TRBD2 (5 bases). V was trimmed by 3 bases and J by 5 bases, leaving 18 bases between them. Germline CDR1 reads DFQATT; CDR2 reads SNEGSKA (reference sequence). The CDR3 spans 15 residues. The DNA of the CDR3 is TGCAGTGCTAGCCGTGGGCTCGTGGCGGGAGATACGCAGTATTTT. Its protein product is CSASRGLVAGDTQYF.

This clonotype was found a few times. The V and J genes are TRBV10-3 and TRBJ2-2; TRBD1 might be the D (5 bases). Germline V gene data show CDR1 as ENHRY and CDR2 as SYGVKD. The V gene lost 9 bases and the J gene lost 1 base, with 15 bases spanning the gap. The CDR3 length is 15 residues. The CDR3 region has the DNA TGTGCCATTGGGGCCTGGACGGGGAACACCGGGGAGCTGTTTTTT. Translated, it gives CAIGAWTGNTGELFF.

This clonotype was counted a few times. CDR3 DNA sequence: TGTGCCAGCACCAACCCCGGGGGGGAATTAGATACGCAGTATTTT. It is translated as CASTNPGGELDTQYF. The V gene is TRBV12-3 or TRBV12-4, the J gene TRBJ2-3; 8 nucleotides line up with TRBD2. V trimming: 7 bases; J trimming: 5 bases; junction bases outside the gene matches: 11. This CDR3 has 15 residues.

The gene calls are TRBV27 and TRBJ1-2; D might be TRBD1 (6 bases). Trimming shortened V by 5 bases and J by 1 base, and 8 bases separated the two germline ends. Germline loops: CDR1 MNHEY, CDR2 SMNVEV (reference sequence). This CDR3 is built from 13 residues. In nucleotides, the CDR3 is TGTGCCAGCAGTCGAGGGGGTAACTATGGCTACACCTTC. It codes for CASSRGGNYGYTF.

The rearrangement uses TRBV9 and TRBJ2-1, with 12 bases fitting TRBD2. Looked up from germline, CDR1 is SGDLS and CDR2 is YYNGEE. There are 18 residues in the CDR3. V shed 0 bases, J shed 3 bases, and the junction held 7 bases outside the gene matches. The CDR3 nucleotides read TGTGCCAGCAGCGTAGGACTAGCGGGGGATCTACGCTACAATGAGCAGTTCTTC. Amino acids: CASSVGLAGDLRYNEQFF.

This clonotype has more than one count but fewer than ten. The chain combines TRBV29-1 with TRBJ1-5, with no clear D. Trimming stripped 4 bases from V and 10 bases from J, with 14 bases between. The CDR3 sequence is 12 residues long. The V gene's germline CDR1 is SQVTM and CDR2 ANQGSEA. The CDR3 here is CSVVPGPKPQHF. The CDR3 bases are TGCAGCGTTGTACCGGGCCCAAAACCCCAGCATTTT.

This clonotype has at least ten counts. The germline gene is not matched at one end of the junction; a read error may be the cause. This chain connects TRBV5-1 to TRBJ2-3, with D possibly being TRBD2 (6 bases). The CDR3 loop spans 14 amino acids. CDR1 and CDR2 from the germline V gene are SGHRS and YFSETQ. CDR3 DNA: TGTGCCAGCAGCTTAATAGCGGGCACAGATACGCAGTATTTT. As protein: CASSLIAGTDTQYF.

There are a few counts of this clonotype. The V and J genes are TRBV11-2 and TRBJ2-5; no definite D call. Trimming removed 0 bases from V and 7 bases from J, with 12 bases in between. The CDR3 loop spans 14 amino acids. Germline V lookup: CDR1 SGHAT, CDR2 FQNNGV. CDR3: CASSLESGVGTQYF. CDR3 nucleotide sequence: TGTGCCAGCAGCTTAGAATCCGGAGTCGGGACCCAGTACTTC.

The sample holds one count of this clonotype. This chain joins TRBV24-1 and TRBJ2-2; D could derive from TRBD1 or TRBD2 (5 bases each). The germline V and J ends were trimmed by 6 bases and 1 base, with 8 bases remaining between them. The V gene's germline CDR1 is KGHDR and CDR2 SFDVKD. CDR3 length: 14 amino acids. The CDR3: CATSSGQNTGELFF. CDR3 bases: TGTGCCACCAGTAGCGGACAGAACACCGGGGAGCTGTTTTTT.

The chain carries TRBV9 and TRBJ2-5; the match to TRBD2 covers 8 bases. The CDR3 has 15 residues. Germline CDR1 and CDR2: SGDLS and YYNGEE. Unmatched junction bases numbered 5, after V lost 3 bases and J lost 1 base. The CDR3 spells CASSASLAVQETQYF. CDR3 in DNA: TGTGCCAGCAGCGCTTCACTAGCGGTCCAAGAGACCCAGTACTTC.

This chain links TRBV20-1 with TRBJ1-1; D uncertain. CDR3 size: 12 residues. The germline CDR1 and CDR2 sequences are DFQATT and SNEGSKA (reference sequence). V lost 1 base and J lost 7, with 10 bases in between. In DNA form, the CDR3 reads TGCAGTGCTAGAGGGAGTGGGGTTGAAGCTTTCTTT. This codes for CSARGSGVEAFF.

This clonotype showed up just a few times. The chain uses TRBV12-3 or TRBV12-4 and TRBJ1-1; no clear D. With 2 bases removed from V and 2 bases from J, the gap between germline ends came to 3 bases. The CDR3 runs 12 residues. The CDR3 spells CASSLYNTEAFF. The DNA for the CDR3 is TGTGCCAGCAGTTTATATAACACTGAAGCTTTCTTT.

The chain is built from TRBV12-3 or TRBV12-4 and TRBJ2-1; D is ambiguous. CDR3 length: 11 residues. The CDR3 loop is CACTRRNEQFF. CDR3 nucleotides: TGTGCGTGTACCCGAAGGAATGAGCAGTTCTTC.

The V gene is TRBV24-1, the J gene TRBJ2-1; 8 bases are a match to TRBD2. CDR1 KGHDR and CDR2 SFDVKD come from the germline V gene. The CDR3 runs to 15 residues. The trim removed 9 bases at V and 0 bases at J, leaving 6 bases unmatched. DNA of the CDR3: TGTGCCACCTCTCCCGGGACTAGCTCCTACAATGAGCAGTTCTTC. Protein: CATSPGTSSYNEQFF.

The chain combines TRBV2 with TRBJ2-7; the D is unclear. CDR3 length: 14 residues. The germline gives CDR1 SNHLY, CDR2 FYNNEI. V lost 6 bases and J lost 3, with 15 bases in between. The CDR3 spells CASRIQTYRYEQYF. The CDR3 nucleotides read TGTGCCAGCAGAATTCAGACTTACCGCTACGAGCAGTACTTC.

This clonotype was observed a few times. The chain joins TRBV20-1 to TRBJ1-2, with TRBD1 identical over 8 bases. Germline values: CDR1 DFQATT, CDR2 SNEGSKA (reference sequence). V lost 8 bases and J lost 8; bases outside the gene matches: 10. CDR3 length: 12 amino acids. CDR3 nucleotide sequence: TGCAGTATGAGCCCAGGGGGCAGGGGCTACACCTTC. It specifies CSMSPGGRGYTF.

The CDR3 loop reads CASSSSGTGTYSNQPQHF. DNA for the CDR3: TGTGCCAGCAGTTCCTCCGGGACAGGAACCTATAGCAATCAGCCCCAGCATTTT. The chain carries TRBV12-3 or TRBV12-4 and TRBJ1-5; 8 nucleotides align to TRBD1. This CDR3 is 18 amino acids long. The V and J ends lost 4 bases and 0 bases, in that order; junction bases with no gene match: 11.

The table lists this clonotype with many counts. The V call is TRBV10-2, the J call TRBJ2-1; D uncertain. Germline lookup yields CDR1 WSHSY and CDR2 SAAADI. The V and J ends lost 3 bases and 7 bases respectively, with 16 bases between them. This CDR3 has 15 residues. CDR3 sequence (DNA): TGCGCCAGCAGTGACCTCCCAGGCAGTGGAAATGAGCAGTTCTTC. Its translation is CASSDLPGSGNEQFF.

The gene calls are TRBV13 and TRBJ2-1, with 9 bases fitting TRBD1. CDR1 PRHDT and CDR2 FYEKMQ come from the germline V gene (reference sequence). The CDR3 is 16 amino acids. After removal of 5 bases from V and 4 bases from J, the junction contained 9 bases not matched to a gene. In DNA, the CDR3 is TGTGCCAGCAGCCCCTTTACAGGGGGCCCATACAATGAGCAGTTCTTC. Its protein product is CASSPFTGGPYNEQFF.